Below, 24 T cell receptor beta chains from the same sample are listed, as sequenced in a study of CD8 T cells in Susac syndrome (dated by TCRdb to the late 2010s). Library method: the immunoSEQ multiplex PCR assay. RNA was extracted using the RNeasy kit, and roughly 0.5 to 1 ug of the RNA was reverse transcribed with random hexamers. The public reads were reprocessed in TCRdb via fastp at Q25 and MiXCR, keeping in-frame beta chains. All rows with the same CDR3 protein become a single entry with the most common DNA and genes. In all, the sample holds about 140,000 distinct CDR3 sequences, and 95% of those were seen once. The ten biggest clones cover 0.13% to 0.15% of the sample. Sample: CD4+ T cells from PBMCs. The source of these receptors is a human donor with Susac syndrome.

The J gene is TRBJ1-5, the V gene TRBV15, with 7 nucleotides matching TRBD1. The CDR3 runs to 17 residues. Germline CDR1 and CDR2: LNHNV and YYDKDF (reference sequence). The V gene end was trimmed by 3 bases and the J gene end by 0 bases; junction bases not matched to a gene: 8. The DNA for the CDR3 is TGTGCCACCAGCAGCACTCCGGGACAGTTTAGCAATCAGCCCCAGCATTTT. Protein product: CATSSTPGQFSNQPQHF.

In DNA form, the CDR3 reads TGCAGTGCTGGAGCGTGGACAGGGGGCTCACCCCTCCACTTT. Translated, it gives CSAGAWTGGSPLHF. The gene calls are TRBV20-1 and TRBJ1-6; 11 nucleotides agree with TRBD1. Per the germline V gene, CDR1 is DFQATT and CDR2 is SNEGSKA (reference sequence). This CDR3 is built from 14 residues. V gave up 5 bases and J gave up 10 bases; unmatched junction bases: 7.

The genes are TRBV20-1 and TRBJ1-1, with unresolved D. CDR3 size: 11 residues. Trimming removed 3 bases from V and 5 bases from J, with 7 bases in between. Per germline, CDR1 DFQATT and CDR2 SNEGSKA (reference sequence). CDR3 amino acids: CSASNGTEAFF. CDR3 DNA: TGCAGTGCTAGTAATGGGACTGAAGCTTTCTTT.

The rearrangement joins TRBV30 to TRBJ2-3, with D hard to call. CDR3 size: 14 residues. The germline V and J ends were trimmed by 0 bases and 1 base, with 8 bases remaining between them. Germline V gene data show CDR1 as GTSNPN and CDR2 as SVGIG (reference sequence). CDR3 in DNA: TGTGCCTGGAGTGTTGCTAGGGGCACAGATACGCAGTATTTT. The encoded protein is CAWSVARGTDTQYF. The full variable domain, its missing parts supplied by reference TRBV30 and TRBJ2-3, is SQTIHQWPATLVQPVGSPLSLECTVEGTSNPNLYWYRQAAGRGLQLLFYSVGIGQISSEVPQNLSASRPQDRQFILSSKKLLLSDSGFYLCAWSVARGTDTQYFGPGTRLTVL.

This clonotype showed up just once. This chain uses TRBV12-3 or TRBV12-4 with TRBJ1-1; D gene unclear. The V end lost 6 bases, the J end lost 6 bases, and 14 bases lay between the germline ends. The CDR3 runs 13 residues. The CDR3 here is CASSLRAKAEAFF. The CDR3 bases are TGTGCCAGCAGCCTAAGGGCGAAGGCTGAAGCTTTCTTT.

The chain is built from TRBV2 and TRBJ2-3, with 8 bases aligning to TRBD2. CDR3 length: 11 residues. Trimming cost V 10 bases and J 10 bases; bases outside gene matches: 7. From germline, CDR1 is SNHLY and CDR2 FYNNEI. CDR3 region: CATSVGLAQYF. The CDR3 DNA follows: TGTGCCACCTCAGTGGGACTAGCGCAGTATTTT.

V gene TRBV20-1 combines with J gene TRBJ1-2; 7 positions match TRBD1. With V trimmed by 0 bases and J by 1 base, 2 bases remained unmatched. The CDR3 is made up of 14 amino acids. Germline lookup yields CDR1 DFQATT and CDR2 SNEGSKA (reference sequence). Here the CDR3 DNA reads TGCAGTGCTAGAGATCGGGACAGTAACTATGGCTACACCTTC. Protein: CSARDRDSNYGYTF.

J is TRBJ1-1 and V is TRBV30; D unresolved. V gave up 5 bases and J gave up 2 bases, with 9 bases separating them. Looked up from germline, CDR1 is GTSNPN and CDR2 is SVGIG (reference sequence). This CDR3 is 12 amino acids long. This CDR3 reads CAWGETNTEAFF. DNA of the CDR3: TGTGCCTGGGGGGAGACCAACACTGAAGCTTTCTTT.

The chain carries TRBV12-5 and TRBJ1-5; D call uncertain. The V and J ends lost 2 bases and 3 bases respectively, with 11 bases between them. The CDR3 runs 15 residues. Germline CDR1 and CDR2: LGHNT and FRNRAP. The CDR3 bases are TGTGCTAGTGGTTTGTTCTTGGGTCCCAATCAGCCCCAGCATTTT. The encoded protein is CASGLFLGPNQPQHF. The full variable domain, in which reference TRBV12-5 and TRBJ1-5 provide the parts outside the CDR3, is DARVTQTPRHKVTEMGQEVTMRCQPILGHNTVFWYRQTMMQGLELLAYFRNRAPLDDSGMPKDRFSAEMPDATLATLKIQPSEPRDSAVYFCASGLFLGPNQPQHFGDGTRLSIL.

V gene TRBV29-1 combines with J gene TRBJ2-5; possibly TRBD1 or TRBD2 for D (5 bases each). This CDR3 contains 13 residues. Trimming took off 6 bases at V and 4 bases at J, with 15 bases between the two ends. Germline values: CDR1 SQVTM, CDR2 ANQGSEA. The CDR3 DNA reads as TGCAGCGTCCGTGGGGACGCGGGAGAGACCCAGTACTTC. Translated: CSVRGDAGETQYF.

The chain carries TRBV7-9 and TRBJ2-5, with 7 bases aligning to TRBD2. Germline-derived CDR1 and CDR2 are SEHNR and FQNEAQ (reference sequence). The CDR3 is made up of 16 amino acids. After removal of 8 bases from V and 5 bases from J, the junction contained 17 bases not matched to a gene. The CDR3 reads CASGTRGGSVRETQYF. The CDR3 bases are TGTGCCAGCGGAACGCGGGGCGGGAGCGTTCGGGAGACCCAGTACTTC.

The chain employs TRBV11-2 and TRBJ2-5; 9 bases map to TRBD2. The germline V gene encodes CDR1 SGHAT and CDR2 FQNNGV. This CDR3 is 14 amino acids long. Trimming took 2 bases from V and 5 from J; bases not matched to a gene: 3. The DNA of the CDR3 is TGTGCCAGCAGCTTACAGCGGGGGGTGGAGACCCAGTACTTC. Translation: CASSLQRGVETQYF.

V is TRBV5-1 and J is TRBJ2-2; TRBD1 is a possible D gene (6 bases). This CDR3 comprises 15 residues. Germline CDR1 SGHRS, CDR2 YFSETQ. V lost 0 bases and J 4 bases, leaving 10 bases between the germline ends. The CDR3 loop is CASSLAGAATGELFF. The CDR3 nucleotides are TGCGCCAGCAGCTTGGCAGGGGCAGCCACCGGGGAGCTGTTTTTT.

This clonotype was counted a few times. The CDR3 nucleotides read TGTGCCAGCAGTTTAAGAGACTATGGCTACACCTTC. This gives the protein CASSLRDYGYTF. This chain connects TRBV12-3 or TRBV12-4 to TRBJ1-2; D ambiguous. Trimming took off 2 bases at V and 3 bases at J, with 4 bases between the two ends. The CDR3 runs 12 residues.

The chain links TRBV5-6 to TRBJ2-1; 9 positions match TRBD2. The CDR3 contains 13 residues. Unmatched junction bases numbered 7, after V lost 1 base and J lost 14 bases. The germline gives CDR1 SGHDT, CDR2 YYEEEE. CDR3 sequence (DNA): TGTGCCAGCAGCTTGACCCTAGCGGGATTGAAGTTCTTC. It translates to CASSLTLAGLKFF.

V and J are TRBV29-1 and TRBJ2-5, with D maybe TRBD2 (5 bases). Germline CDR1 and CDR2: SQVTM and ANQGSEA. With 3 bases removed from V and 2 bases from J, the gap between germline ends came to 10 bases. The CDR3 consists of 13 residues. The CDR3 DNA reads TGCAGCGTTGATTTTGGGAGACAAGAGACCCAGTACTTC. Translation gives CSVDFGRQETQYF.

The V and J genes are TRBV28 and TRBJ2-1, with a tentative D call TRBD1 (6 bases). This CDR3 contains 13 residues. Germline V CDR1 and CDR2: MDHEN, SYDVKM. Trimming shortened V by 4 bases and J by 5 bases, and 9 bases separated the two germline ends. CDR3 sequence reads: CASSSWTDNEQFF. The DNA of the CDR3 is TGTGCCAGCAGTTCCTGGACAGACAATGAGCAGTTCTTC.

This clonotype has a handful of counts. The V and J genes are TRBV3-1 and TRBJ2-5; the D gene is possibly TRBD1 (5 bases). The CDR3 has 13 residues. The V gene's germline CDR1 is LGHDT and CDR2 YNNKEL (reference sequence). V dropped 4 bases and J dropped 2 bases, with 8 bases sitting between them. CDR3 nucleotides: TGTGCCAGCAGCCGGAGACAGCAAGAGACCCAGTACTTC. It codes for CASSRRQQETQYF.

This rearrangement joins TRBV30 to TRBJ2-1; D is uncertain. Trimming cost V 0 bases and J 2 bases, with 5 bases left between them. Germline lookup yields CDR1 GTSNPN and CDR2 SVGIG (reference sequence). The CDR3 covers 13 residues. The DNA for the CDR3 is TGTGCCTGGAGTGTGGGGACCTACAATGAGCAGTTCTTC. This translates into CAWSVGTYNEQFF.

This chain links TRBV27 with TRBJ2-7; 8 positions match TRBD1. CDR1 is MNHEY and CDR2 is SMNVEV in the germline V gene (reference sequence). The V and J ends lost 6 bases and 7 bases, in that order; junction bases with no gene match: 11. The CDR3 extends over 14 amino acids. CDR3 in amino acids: CASRPNGQGGEQYF. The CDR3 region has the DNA TGTGCCAGCAGACCAAACGGACAGGGTGGAGAGCAGTACTTC.

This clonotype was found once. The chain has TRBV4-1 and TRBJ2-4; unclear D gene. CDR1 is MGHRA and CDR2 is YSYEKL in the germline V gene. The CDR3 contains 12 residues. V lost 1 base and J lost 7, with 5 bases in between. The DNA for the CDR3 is TGCGCCAGCAGCCAAGTCCTGAACATTCAGTACTTC. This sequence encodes CASSQVLNIQYF.

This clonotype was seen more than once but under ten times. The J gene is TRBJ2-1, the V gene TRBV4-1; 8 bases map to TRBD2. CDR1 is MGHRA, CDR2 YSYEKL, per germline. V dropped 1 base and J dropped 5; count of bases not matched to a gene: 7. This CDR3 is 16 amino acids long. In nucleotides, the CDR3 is TGCGCCAGCAGCCAAGCGGGCGGGAGGAGGGACAATGAGCAGTTCTTC. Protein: CASSQAGGRRDNEQFF.

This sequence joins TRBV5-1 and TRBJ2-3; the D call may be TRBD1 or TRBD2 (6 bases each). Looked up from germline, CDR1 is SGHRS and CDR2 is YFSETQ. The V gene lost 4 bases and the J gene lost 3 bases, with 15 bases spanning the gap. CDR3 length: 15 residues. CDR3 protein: CASSLGGQGTDTQYF. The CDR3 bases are TGCGCCAGCAGCCTTGGGGGGCAGGGAACAGATACGCAGTATTTT. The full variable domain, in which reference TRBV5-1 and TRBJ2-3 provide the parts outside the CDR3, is KAGVTQTPRYLIKTRGQQVTLSCSPISGHRSVSWYQQTPGQGLQFLFEYFSETQRNKGNFPGRFSGRQFSNSRSEMNVSTLELGDSALYLCASSLGGQGTDTQYFGPGTRLTVL.

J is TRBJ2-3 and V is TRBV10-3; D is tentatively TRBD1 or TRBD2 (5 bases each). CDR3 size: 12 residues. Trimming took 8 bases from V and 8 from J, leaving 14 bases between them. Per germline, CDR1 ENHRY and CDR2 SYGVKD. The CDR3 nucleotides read TGTGCCATCGCAGGGACCGACGGTACGCAGTATTTT. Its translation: CAIAGTDGTQYF.